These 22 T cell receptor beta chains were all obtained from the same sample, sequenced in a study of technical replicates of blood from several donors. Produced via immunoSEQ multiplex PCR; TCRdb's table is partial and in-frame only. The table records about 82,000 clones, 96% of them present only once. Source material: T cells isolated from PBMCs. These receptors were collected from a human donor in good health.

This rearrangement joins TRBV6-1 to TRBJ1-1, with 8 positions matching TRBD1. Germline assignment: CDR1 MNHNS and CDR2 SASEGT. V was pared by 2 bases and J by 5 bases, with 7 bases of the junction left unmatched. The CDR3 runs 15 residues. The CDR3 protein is CASSEYSGQVTEAFF. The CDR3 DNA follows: TGTGCCAGCAGTGAATATTCGGGACAGGTTACTGAAGCTTTCTTT.

The CDR3 loop is CASSLMGQGAHNEQFF. CDR3 nucleotide sequence: TGTGCCAGCAGCTTAATGGGACAGGGGGCCCATAATGAGCAGTTCTTC. The chain combines TRBV7-8 with TRBJ2-1; 12 bases map to TRBD1. This CDR3 spans 16 amino acids. V dropped 2 bases and J dropped 7; count of bases not matched to a gene: 6. Germline CDR1 reads SGHVS; CDR2 reads FQNEAQ.

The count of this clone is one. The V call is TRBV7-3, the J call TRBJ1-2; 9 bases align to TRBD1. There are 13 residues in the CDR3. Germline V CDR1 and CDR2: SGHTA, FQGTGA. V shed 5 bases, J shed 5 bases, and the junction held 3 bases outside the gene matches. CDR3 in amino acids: CASSGGTGYGYTF. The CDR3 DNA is TGTGCCAGCAGCGGCGGGACAGGGTATGGCTACACCTTC. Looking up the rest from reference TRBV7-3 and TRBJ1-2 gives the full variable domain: GAGVSQTPSNKVTEKGKYVELRCDPISGHTALYWYRQSLGQGPEFLIYFQGTGAADDSGLPNDRFFAVRPEGSVSTLKIQRTERGDSAVYLCASSGGTGYGYTFGSGTRLTVV.

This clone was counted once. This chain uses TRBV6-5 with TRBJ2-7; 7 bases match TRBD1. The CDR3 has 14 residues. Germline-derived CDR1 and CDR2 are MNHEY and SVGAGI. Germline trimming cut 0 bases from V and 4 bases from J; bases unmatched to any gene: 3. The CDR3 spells CASSYSTGAYEQYF. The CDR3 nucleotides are TGTGCCAGCAGTTACTCTACAGGGGCGTACGAGCAGTACTTC.

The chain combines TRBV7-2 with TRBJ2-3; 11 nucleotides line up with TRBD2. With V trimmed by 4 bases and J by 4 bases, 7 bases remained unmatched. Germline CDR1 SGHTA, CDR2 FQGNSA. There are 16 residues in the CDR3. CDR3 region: CASSSIIAGGPDTQYF. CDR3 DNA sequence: TGTGCCAGCAGCTCGATCATAGCGGGAGGGCCAGATACGCAGTATTTT.

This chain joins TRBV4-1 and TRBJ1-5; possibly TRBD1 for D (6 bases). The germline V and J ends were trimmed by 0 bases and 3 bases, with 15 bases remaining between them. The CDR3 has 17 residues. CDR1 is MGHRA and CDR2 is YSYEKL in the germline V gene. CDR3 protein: CASSQDSPGQYNQPQHF. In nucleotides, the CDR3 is TGCGCCAGCAGCCAAGACTCCCCCGGACAGTACAATCAGCCCCAGCATTTT.

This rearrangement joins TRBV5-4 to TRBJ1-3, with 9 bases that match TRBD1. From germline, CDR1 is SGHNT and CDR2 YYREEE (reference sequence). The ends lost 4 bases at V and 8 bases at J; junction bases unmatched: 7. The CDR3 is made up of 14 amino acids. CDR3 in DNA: TGTGCCAGCAGCGACGGACAGGGGCCGGACACCATATATTTT. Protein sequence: CASSDGQGPDTIYF.

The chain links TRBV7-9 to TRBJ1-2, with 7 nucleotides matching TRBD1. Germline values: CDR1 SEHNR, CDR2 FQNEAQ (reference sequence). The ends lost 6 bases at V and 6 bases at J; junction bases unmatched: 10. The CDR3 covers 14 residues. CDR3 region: CASRTPNRGHGYTF. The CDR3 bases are TGTGCCAGCAGGACTCCGAACAGGGGCCATGGCTACACCTTC. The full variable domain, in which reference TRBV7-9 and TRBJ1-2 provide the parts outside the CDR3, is DTGVSQNPRHKITKRGQNVTFRCDPISEHNRLYWYRQTLGQGPEFLTYFQNEAQLEKSRLLSDRFSAERPKGSFSTLEIQRTEQGDSAMYLCASRTPNRGHGYTFGSGTRLTVV.

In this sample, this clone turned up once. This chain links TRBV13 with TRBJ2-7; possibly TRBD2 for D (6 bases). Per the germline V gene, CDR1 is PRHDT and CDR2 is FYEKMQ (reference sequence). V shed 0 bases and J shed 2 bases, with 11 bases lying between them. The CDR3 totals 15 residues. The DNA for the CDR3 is TGTGCCAGCAGCTTAGGACGGGAGTTCCCCTACGAGCAGTACTTC. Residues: CASSLGREFPYEQYF.

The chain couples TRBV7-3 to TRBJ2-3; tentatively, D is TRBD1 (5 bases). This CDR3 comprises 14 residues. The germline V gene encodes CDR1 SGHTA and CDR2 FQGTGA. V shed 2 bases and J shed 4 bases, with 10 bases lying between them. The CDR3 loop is CASSLDGASDTQYF. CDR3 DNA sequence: TGTGCCAGCAGCTTAGATGGGGCTTCAGATACGCAGTATTTT.

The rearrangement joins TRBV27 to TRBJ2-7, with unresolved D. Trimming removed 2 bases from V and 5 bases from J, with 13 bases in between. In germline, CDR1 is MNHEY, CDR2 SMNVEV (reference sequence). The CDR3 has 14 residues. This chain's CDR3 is CASSLDSHYDEQYF. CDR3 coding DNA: TGTGCCAGCAGTTTAGACTCCCACTACGACGAGCAGTACTTC.

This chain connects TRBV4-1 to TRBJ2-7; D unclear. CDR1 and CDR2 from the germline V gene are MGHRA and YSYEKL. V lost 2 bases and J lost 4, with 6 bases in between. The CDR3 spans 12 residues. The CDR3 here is CASSQSGYEQYF. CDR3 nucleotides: TGCGCCAGCAGCCAATCGGGTTACGAGCAGTACTTC.

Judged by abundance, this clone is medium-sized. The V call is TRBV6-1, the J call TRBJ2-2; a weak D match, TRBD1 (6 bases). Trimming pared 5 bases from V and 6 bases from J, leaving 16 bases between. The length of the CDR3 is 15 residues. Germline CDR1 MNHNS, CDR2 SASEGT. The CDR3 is CASSPLQGYAGELFF. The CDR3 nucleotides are TGTGCCAGCAGTCCCCTACAGGGTTATGCCGGGGAGCTGTTTTTT.

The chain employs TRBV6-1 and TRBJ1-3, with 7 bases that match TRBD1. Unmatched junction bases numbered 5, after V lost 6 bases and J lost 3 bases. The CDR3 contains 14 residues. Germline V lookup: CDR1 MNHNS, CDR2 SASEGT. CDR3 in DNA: TGTGCCAGCAGGCTCAACAGGGGTGGAAACACCATATATTTT. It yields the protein CASRLNRGGNTIYF.

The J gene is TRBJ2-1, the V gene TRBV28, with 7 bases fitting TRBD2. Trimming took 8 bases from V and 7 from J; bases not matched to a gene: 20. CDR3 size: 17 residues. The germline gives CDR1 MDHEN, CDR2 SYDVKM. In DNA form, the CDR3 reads TGTGCCAGCCCTCCCATGGCGGGGGATAGCTCGGGGAATGAGCAGTTCTTC. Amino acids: CASPPMAGDSSGNEQFF.

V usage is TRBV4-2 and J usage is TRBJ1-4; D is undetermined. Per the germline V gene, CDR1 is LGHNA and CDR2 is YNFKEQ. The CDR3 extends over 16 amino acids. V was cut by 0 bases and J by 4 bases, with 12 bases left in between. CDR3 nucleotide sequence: TGTGCCAGCAGCCAAGAAATGCAGTATCTTAATGAAAAACTGTTTTTT. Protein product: CASSQEMQYLNEKLFF.

The CDR3 here is CASSHYSWASGITGELFF. The DNA of the CDR3 is TGTGCCAGCAGCCACTATTCGTGGGCTAGCGGGATCACCGGGGAGCTGTTTTTT. The V call is TRBV4-2, the J call TRBJ2-2, with 9 bases identical to TRBD2. From germline, CDR1 is LGHNA and CDR2 YNFKEQ. The CDR3 loop spans 18 amino acids. Trimming cost V 3 bases and J 4 bases; bases outside gene matches: 12.

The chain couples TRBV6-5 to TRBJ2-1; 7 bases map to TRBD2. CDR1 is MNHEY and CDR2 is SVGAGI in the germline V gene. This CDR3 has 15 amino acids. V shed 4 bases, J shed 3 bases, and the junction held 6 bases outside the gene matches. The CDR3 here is CASSLSGINYNEQFF. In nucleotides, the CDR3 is TGTGCCAGCAGTTTGAGCGGGATTAACTACAATGAGCAGTTCTTC.

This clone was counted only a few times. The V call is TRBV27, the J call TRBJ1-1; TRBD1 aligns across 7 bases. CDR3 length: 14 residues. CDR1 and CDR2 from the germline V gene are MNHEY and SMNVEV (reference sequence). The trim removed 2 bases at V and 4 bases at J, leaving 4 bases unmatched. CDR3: CASSLDRAGTEAFF. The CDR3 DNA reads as TGTGCCAGCAGTTTAGACAGGGCTGGCACTGAAGCTTTCTTT.

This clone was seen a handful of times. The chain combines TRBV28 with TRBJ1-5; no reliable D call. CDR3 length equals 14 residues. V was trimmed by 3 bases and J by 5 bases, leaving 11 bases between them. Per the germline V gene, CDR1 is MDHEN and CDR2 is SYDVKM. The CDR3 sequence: CASSFTSRYQPQHF. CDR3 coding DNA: TGTGCCAGCAGTTTTACATCCCGCTATCAGCCCCAGCATTTT.

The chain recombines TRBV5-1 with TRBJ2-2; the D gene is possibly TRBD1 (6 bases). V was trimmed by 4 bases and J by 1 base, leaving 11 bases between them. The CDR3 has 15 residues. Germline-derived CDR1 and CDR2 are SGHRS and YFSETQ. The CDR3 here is CASSEPTGNTGELFF. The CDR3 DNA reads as TGCGCCAGCAGCGAGCCGACAGGGAACACCGGGGAGCTGTTTTTT.

The CDR3 coding sequence is TGTGCCAGCTCCTGGGGGCAGAACACTGAAGCTTTCTTT. The encoded protein is CASSWGQNTEAFF. The V call is TRBV6-5, the J call TRBJ1-1; D is possibly TRBD1 (6 bases). This CDR3 spans 13 amino acids. With 8 bases removed from V and 1 base from J, the gap between germline ends came to 11 bases. The germline V gene has CDR1 MNHEY and CDR2 SVGAGI.